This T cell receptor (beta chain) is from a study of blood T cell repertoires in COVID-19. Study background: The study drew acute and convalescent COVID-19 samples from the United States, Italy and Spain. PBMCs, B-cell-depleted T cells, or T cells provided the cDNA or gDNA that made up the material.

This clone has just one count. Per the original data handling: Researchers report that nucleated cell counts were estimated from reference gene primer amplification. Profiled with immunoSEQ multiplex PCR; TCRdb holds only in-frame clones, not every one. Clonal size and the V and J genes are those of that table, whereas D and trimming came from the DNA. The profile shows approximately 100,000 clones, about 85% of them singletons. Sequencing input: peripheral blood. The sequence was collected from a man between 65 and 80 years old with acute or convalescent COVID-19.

The CDR3 reads CASSPGSGQGDYGYTF. DNA for the CDR3: TGCGCCAGCAGTCCGGGGTCGGGACAAGGTGACTATGGCTACACCTTC. The chain is built from TRBV4-1 and TRBJ1-2, with a possible D match to TRBD1 (6 bases). V was trimmed by 6 bases and J by 3 bases, leaving 20 bases between them. This CDR3 contains 16 residues. CDR1 and CDR2 from the germline V gene are MGHRA and YSYEKL.